A single sample gave rise to the 27 T cell receptor beta chains below, sequenced in a study of Tregs in tolerant kidney transplant recipients. The table came from immunoSEQ multiplex PCR; TCRdb's copy has only in-frame clones and leaves some out. The sample carries about 240,000 clones, roughly 80% recorded once. Sequenced sample: CD4+ T cells from blood. These receptor sequences come from a human donor in good health.

The chain recombines TRBV5-5 with TRBJ2-5; 14 bases line up with TRBD2. The J segment lost 5 bases and the V segment lost 4 bases, leaving 10 bases of the junction unmatched. Germline V gene data show CDR1 as SGHKS and CDR2 as YYEKEE (reference sequence). The CDR3 consists of 17 residues. The DNA for the CDR3 is TGTGCCAGCAGCCTTGGACTAGCGGGAGGCCGCATCGAGACCCAGTACTTC. Translating it yields CASSLGLAGGRIETQYF.

This clone was counted only a few times. The V gene is TRBV27, the J gene TRBJ2-7; D is tentatively TRBD1 or TRBD2 (5 bases each). With 5 bases removed from V and 1 base from J, the gap between germline ends came to 18 bases. The CDR3 has 16 residues. From germline, CDR1 is MNHEY and CDR2 SMNVEV (reference sequence). The CDR3 DNA reads as TGTGCCAGCAGTATCGACGGGGACCATTATTCCTACGAGCAGTACTTC. Protein: CASSIDGDHYSYEQYF.

The chain combines TRBV2 with TRBJ1-1; D ambiguous. This CDR3 spans 15 amino acids. V gave up 8 bases and J gave up 6 bases, with 22 bases separating them. Germline V CDR1 and CDR2: SNHLY, FYNNEI. The CDR3 loop is CASVHDWEGLPEAFF. The DNA of the CDR3 is TGTGCCAGCGTTCATGACTGGGAAGGTTTGCCTGAAGCTTTCTTT.

The chain joins TRBV18 to TRBJ2-2, with no clear D. The V and J ends lost 1 base and 10 bases respectively, with 7 bases between them. The CDR3 covers 12 residues. The germline V gene encodes CDR1 KGHSH and CDR2 LQKENI. The CDR3 reads CASSPRREELFF. The CDR3 DNA follows: TGTGCCAGCTCACCACGAAGGGAGGAGCTGTTTTTT.

The chain employs TRBV7-3 and TRBJ2-2; D is uncertain. The length of the CDR3 is 14 residues. Looked up from germline, CDR1 is SGHTA and CDR2 is FQGTGA. Trimming took 1 base from V and 6 from J, leaving 9 bases between them. CDR3 region: CASSLSAVAGELFF. In DNA, the CDR3 is TGTGCCAGCAGCTTAAGCGCTGTAGCCGGGGAGCTGTTTTTT.

The CDR3 nucleotides are TGCGGGCAGGGTGTTGGAGAGACCCAGTACTTC. Translation gives CGQGVGETQYF. The chain carries TRBV20-1 and TRBJ2-5; TRBD1 is a possible D gene (5 bases). The CDR3 runs to 11 residues. From germline, CDR1 is DFQATT and CDR2 SNEGSKA (reference sequence).

The chain is built from TRBV15 and TRBJ1-5; no definite D call. The CDR3 has 17 amino acids. V shed 0 bases and J shed 1 base, with 13 bases lying between them. Germline CDR1 is LNHNV and CDR2 is YYDKDF (reference sequence). CDR3 DNA sequence: TGTGCCACCAGCAGAGATGTCCCGATCACGAGCAATCAGCCCCAGCATTTT. It specifies CATSRDVPITSNQPQHF.

The chain combines TRBV6-1 with TRBJ2-7; 9 bases map to TRBD1. V dropped 4 bases and J dropped 1; count of bases not matched to a gene: 2. The CDR3 consists of 14 residues. The germline V gene has CDR1 MNHNS and CDR2 SASEGT. CDR3 amino acids: CASSGDRESYEQYF. Here the CDR3 DNA reads TGTGCCAGCAGTGGGGACAGGGAATCCTACGAGCAGTACTTC.

The genes are TRBV18 and TRBJ2-5; TRBD1 agrees at 7 bases. This CDR3 is built from 15 residues. Germline V gene data show CDR1 as KGHSH and CDR2 as LQKENI. V lost 2 bases and J lost 4; bases outside the gene matches: 7. CDR3 in amino acids: CASSPSRQGRETQYF. The DNA for the CDR3 is TGTGCCAGCTCACCATCAAGACAGGGTCGAGAGACCCAGTACTTC.

The chain employs TRBV6-5 and TRBJ2-5, with 7 bases identical to TRBD1. After removal of 0 bases from V and 2 bases from J, the junction contained 6 bases not matched to a gene. CDR1 MNHEY and CDR2 SVGAGI come from the germline V gene. The CDR3 sequence is 16 residues long. CDR3: CASSYSWTGQQETQYF. The CDR3 DNA reads TGTGCCAGCAGTTACTCCTGGACAGGACAGCAAGAGACCCAGTACTTC.

V is TRBV7-8 and J is TRBJ2-6, with TRBD1 matching 11 bases. V lost 5 bases and J lost 3; bases outside the gene matches: 9. From germline, CDR1 is SGHVS and CDR2 FQNEAQ. The CDR3 totals 18 residues. CDR3 protein: CASSPGQGAVFGANVLTF. The CDR3 bases are TGTGCCAGCAGCCCCGGACAGGGGGCGGTATTTGGGGCCAACGTCCTGACTTTC. Full variable domain (missing parts from reference TRBV7-8 and TRBJ2-6): GAGVSQSPRYKVAKRGQDVALRCDPISGHVSLFWYQQALGQGPEFLTYFQNEAQLDKSGLPSDRFFAERPEGSVSTLKIQRTQQEDSAVYLCASSPGQGAVFGANVLTFGAGSRLTVL.

The rearrangement links TRBV21-1 to TRBJ2-7. TRBV21-1 is described as a pseudogene. This CDR3 has 15 residues. The CDR3 bases are TGTGCCAGCAGCAAAGGGTCGGGCGGCACCTACGAGCAGTACTTC. Translated: CASSKGSGGTYEQYF.

V and J are TRBV13 and TRBJ1-3; 8 positions agree with TRBD1. CDR1 PRHDT and CDR2 FYEKMQ come from the germline V gene (reference sequence). V shed 1 base and J 4 bases; nucleotides not matched to a gene: 3. The CDR3 contains 15 residues. The CDR3 nucleotides read TGTGCCAGCAGCTTAGCTGGACAGGGAGGAAACACCATATATTTT. Residues: CASSLAGQGGNTIYF.

This sequence joins TRBV27 and TRBJ2-6, with TRBD1 identical over 9 bases. The germline CDR1 and CDR2 sequences are MNHEY and SMNVEV (reference sequence). The V segment lost 4 bases and the J segment 3 bases; nucleotides outside the gene matches: 4. This CDR3 has 16 amino acids. The CDR3 sequence is CASSSTGGFGANVLTF. The CDR3 coding sequence is TGTGCCAGCAGTTCCACAGGGGGCTTTGGGGCCAACGTCCTGACTTTC.

The J gene is TRBJ1-5, the V gene TRBV4-1; a possible D gene is TRBD1 (6 bases). Germline V gene lookup returns CDR1 MGHRA and CDR2 YSYEKL. The CDR3 covers 21 residues. V was trimmed by 2 bases and J by 4 bases, leaving 30 bases between them. Here the CDR3 reads CASSQSGGLVASFDPNQPQHF. CDR3 nucleotides: TGCGCCAGCAGCCAATCTGGGGGGCTAGTGGCTTCATTCGATCCTAATCAGCCCCAGCATTTT.

V is TRBV9 and J is TRBJ1-3; D is unclear. The CDR3 is 17 residues long. Germline CDR1 SGDLS, CDR2 YYNGEE. V lost 5 bases and J 0 bases, leaving 18 bases between the germline ends. The CDR3 sequence is CASSPLGTARSGNTIYF. In DNA form, the CDR3 reads TGTGCCAGCAGTCCCCTGGGCACAGCCCGCTCTGGAAACACCATATATTTT.

In this sample, this clone turned up a few times. The chain's CDR3 is CASSLGTGRGGYEQYF. CDR3 DNA sequence: TGTGCCAGCAGCTTGGGGACAGGGCGAGGGGGCTACGAGCAGTACTTC. J is TRBJ2-7 and V is TRBV5-6, with 8 bases that match TRBD1. This CDR3 is built from 16 residues. V was clipped by 0 bases and J by 3 bases; unmatched bases: 8. In germline, CDR1 is SGHDT, CDR2 YYEEEE.

The chain links TRBV19 to TRBJ2-1; 9 bases line up with TRBD2. Germline V gene sequence: CDR1 LNHDA, CDR2 SQIVND (reference sequence). The CDR3 loop spans 15 amino acids. The ends lost 5 bases at V and 7 bases at J; junction bases unmatched: 9. Here the CDR3 DNA reads TGTGCCAGTAGTCTAGGGCTAGCGGGAAGTAATGAGCAGTTCTTC. Protein product: CASSLGLAGSNEQFF.

There are a few counts of this clone. The chain uses TRBV6-5 and TRBJ1-1; TRBD1 agrees at 7 bases. V trimming: 5 bases; J trimming: 5 bases; junction bases outside the gene matches: 11. Germline assignment: CDR1 MNHEY and CDR2 SVGAGI. This CDR3 contains 15 residues. CDR3 region: CASSTHQGDGTEAFF. The DNA of the CDR3 is TGTGCCAGCAGTACCCATCAGGGGGACGGTACTGAAGCTTTCTTT.

This clone was detected only once. V gene TRBV19 combines with J gene TRBJ2-5; D possibly corresponds to TRBD2 (6 bases). CDR3 size: 17 residues. Trimming stripped 0 bases from V and 6 bases from J, with 20 bases between. CDR1 LNHDA and CDR2 SQIVND come from the germline V gene (reference sequence). The chain's CDR3 is CASSIEAGSRGRQTQYF. Here the CDR3 DNA reads TGTGCCAGTAGTATAGAGGCGGGGTCAAGAGGACGGCAGACCCAGTACTTC.

The rearrangement uses TRBV18 and TRBJ2-1; TRBD2 is a possible D gene (5 bases). CDR3 length: 15 residues. CDR1 and CDR2 (germline): KGHSH, LQKENI. V gave up 2 bases and J gave up 2 bases, with 10 bases separating them. CDR3 in DNA: TGTGCCAGCTCACCAACGACGGGAACCTACAATGAGCAGTTCTTC. It codes for CASSPTTGTYNEQFF.

V is TRBV5-4 and J is TRBJ2-5; weak D call: TRBD2 (5 bases). This CDR3 has 15 amino acids. V was clipped by 4 bases and J by 5 bases, with 18 bases between them. Germline CDR1 SGHNT, CDR2 YYREEE (reference sequence). The CDR3 sequence: CASSLKLTREETQYF. The CDR3 DNA is TGTGCCAGCAGCCTTAAACTCACTAGAGAGGAGACCCAGTACTTC.

The V and J genes are TRBV5-6 and TRBJ2-4; D is perhaps TRBD2 (6 bases). This CDR3 contains 13 residues. Germline assignment: CDR1 SGHDT and CDR2 YYEEEE. V was pared by 4 bases and J by 9 bases, with 14 bases between. CDR3 DNA sequence: TGTGCCAGCAGCCGGGCCGGGGGTGGCATTCAGTACTTC. Encoded protein: CASSRAGGGIQYF.

The chain uses TRBV18 and TRBJ2-7; the D is unclear. The length of the CDR3 is 14 residues. Trimming removed 5 bases from V and 3 bases from J, with 14 bases in between. The germline V gene has CDR1 KGHSH and CDR2 LQKENI. CDR3 nucleotides: TGTGCCAGCTCAACGCCCGGGCTCCGCTACGAGCAGTACTTC. Translation: CASSTPGLRYEQYF.

The V gene is TRBV5-4, the J gene TRBJ2-5; D gene unclear. Germline V gene data show CDR1 as SGHNT and CDR2 as YYREEE (reference sequence). The CDR3 covers 14 residues. The germline V and J ends were trimmed by 0 bases and 2 bases, with 8 bases remaining between them. The CDR3 region has the DNA TGTGCCAGCAGCTTGGGACTGACTCAAGAGACCCAGTACTTC. This encodes CASSLGLTQETQYF.

This clone was observed a few times. The gene calls are TRBV7-3 and TRBJ2-7, with 12 positions matching TRBD2. The CDR3 is 16 residues long. V gave up 5 bases and J gave up 5 bases; unmatched junction bases: 10. CDR1 SGHTA and CDR2 FQGTGA come from the germline V gene. CDR3 nucleotide sequence: TGTGCCAGCAGCCCCCCCCTAGCGGGGGGGCCCAACGAGCAGTACTTC. Translated, it gives CASSPPLAGGPNEQYF.

This clone was seen more than once but under ten times. The chain carries TRBV27 and TRBJ1-1, with D perhaps TRBD1 (5 bases). The CDR3 is made up of 15 amino acids. CDR1 and CDR2 (germline): MNHEY, SMNVEV (reference sequence). V was trimmed by 5 bases and J by 6 bases, leaving 19 bases between them. The DNA for the CDR3 is TGTGCCAGCAGTCCTCCCGTGCGGGGGACCGCTGAAGCTTTCTTT. Translating it yields CASSPPVRGTAEAFF.